The 7 T cell receptor beta chains in this list originate from one sample, sequenced in a study of blood T cells in healthy people across ages. Next came a second PCR, run for about 7 to 11 cycles, which used a sample-barcoded 5' primer along with a J-beta primer mix. MiXCR was run by TCRdb on the 5' RACE reads, yielding one entry per CDR3 protein. The sample lists roughly 1,100,000 distinct CDR3 sequences, 20% to 25% occurring once. The same specimen was also included in a second study, on T cells of mothers and their children.

Sequences were obtained from blood. All receptors derive from a girl aged 2-9 years in good health.

The chain links TRBV29-1 to TRBJ2-5, with TRBD1 matching over 8 bases. From germline, CDR1 is SQVTM and CDR2 ANQGSEA. The CDR3 contains 15 residues. Germline trimming cut 6 bases from V and 2 bases from J; bases unmatched to any gene: 11. The CDR3 here is CSVTTGWTGQETQYF. The CDR3 coding sequence is TGCAGCGTGACCACCGGCTGGACAGGGCAAGAGACCCAGTACTTC.

The chain joins TRBV25-1 to TRBJ2-5, with D uncertain. The V end was cut by 1 base, the J end by 7 bases, with 7 bases between. The CDR3 runs 12 residues. The germline gives CDR1 MGHDK, CDR2 SYGVNS. The CDR3 nucleotides read TGTGCCAGCAGTGAATCCCTGAGGACCCAGTACTTC. Translating it yields CASSESLRTQYF.

This clonotype was detected only a few times. V usage is TRBV6-5 and J usage is TRBJ1-1; TRBD1 aligns across 7 bases. The CDR3 spans 14 residues. CDR1 MNHEY and CDR2 SVGAGI come from the germline V gene. With V trimmed by 7 bases and J by 8 bases, 13 bases remained unmatched. As DNA, the CDR3 is TGTGCCAGCATATTCGGGACAGCGGGAACCGAAGCTTTCTTT. Translation: CASIFGTAGTEAFF.

This clonotype has more than one count but fewer than ten. The gene calls are TRBV10-2 and TRBJ1-2; 7 nucleotides line up with TRBD1. This CDR3 has 14 residues. V shed 2 bases, J shed 2 bases, and the junction held 2 bases outside the gene matches. CDR1 and CDR2 from the germline V gene are WSHSY and SAAADI. CDR3 DNA sequence: TGCGCCAGCAGTGAGATACAGGGGAACTATGGCTACACCTTC. Amino acids: CASSEIQGNYGYTF.

This clonotype turned up a few times. This rearrangement joins TRBV29-1 to TRBJ2-5; D possibly corresponds to TRBD1 (6 bases). Germline V gene lookup returns CDR1 SQVTM and CDR2 ANQGSEA. This CDR3 spans 14 amino acids. Trimming pared 3 bases from V and 3 bases from J, leaving 14 bases between. Here the CDR3 reads CSVDGRTAEETQYF. The DNA of the CDR3 is TGCAGCGTTGATGGCCGGACAGCTGAAGAGACCCAGTACTTC.

CDR3 in DNA: TGTGCCAGCACCCTCGCGCTAGCGGGAGTCTCCGAGCAGTACTTC. Protein: CASTLALAGVSEQYF. The V and J genes are TRBV7-6 and TRBJ2-7; TRBD2 aligns across 10 bases. Trimming at V came to 7 bases and at J to 6 bases, leaving 12 bases not matched to a gene. Looked up from germline, CDR1 is SGHVS and CDR2 is FNYEAQ. The CDR3 consists of 15 residues.

In its sample, this clonotype was seen a few times. The V call is TRBV20-1, the J call TRBJ2-5; D is ambiguous. Germline V gene data show CDR1 as DFQATT and CDR2 as SNEGSKA (reference sequence). V lost 2 bases to trimming and J lost 11 bases, with 24 bases between them. The CDR3 length is 15 residues. For the CDR3, the DNA is TGCAGTGCTAGATCAATAAGACTGATGGTCTCGGAACAGTACTTC. Amino acids: CSARSIRLMVSEQYF.